These T cell receptor beta chains were read from a single sample in a study of T cell changes during pregnancy in multiple sclerosis. Clones were read by immunoSEQ multiplex PCR, and TCRdb kept only the in-frame ones, dropping some. The sample has almost 65,000 clones, approximately 92% seen once; the top ten hold about 2.5%. The starting material was peripheral blood, obtained in the first trimester of pregnancy. Receptors originate from a female donor with multiple sclerosis, enrolled in a pregnancy study. The CDR3 runs from the conserved cysteine through the conserved F or W. D genes are given only for firm matches. Rows may omit the clone size; those that give it use once, few, many or a size class.

d_call	clone_size	v_call	cdr3_length	j_call	cdr3_nt	cdr3_aa
TRBD1	-	TRBV12-5	14	TRBJ2-7	TGTGCTAGTGGATTCGGGACAGGGTTCTACGAGCAGTACTTC	CASGFGTGFYEQYF
TRBD1	once	TRBV5-8	14	TRBJ1-6	TGTGCCAGCAGCTTCAGGGGGCAAAAGTCACCCCTCCACTTT	CASSFRGQKSPLHF
-	-	TRBV19	12	TRBJ2-7	TGTGCCACCGGACAGAGCTCCTACGAGCAGTACTTC	CATGQSSYEQYF
TRBD2	once	TRBV19	15	TRBJ2-2	TGTGCCAGTAGGTATAGCGGGACGAACACCGGGGAGCTGTTTTTT	CASRYSGTNTGELFF
-	-	TRBV12-5	13	TRBJ2-1	TGTGCTAGTGGTTTTGACACCTACAATGAGCAGTTCTTC	CASGFDTYNEQFF
TRBD1	once	TRBV7-2	14	TRBJ2-7	TGTGCCAGCAGCTTAGCGGCAGGGGGATACGAGCAGTACTTC	CASSLAAGGYEQYF
-	-	TRBV9	14	TRBJ2-7	TGTGCCAGCAGCCCATGGACAGAGTCGAACGAGCAGTACTTC	CASSPWTESNEQYF
TRBD2	once	TRBV6-5	13	TRBJ2-7	TGTGCCAGCAGGCTAAGCGGGGCCGACGAGCAGTACTTC	CASRLSGADEQYF
TRBD2	-	TRBV28	15	TRBJ2-1	TGTGCCAGCAGCCTAGGCGGGAGGGCCAGAAATGAGCAGTTCTTC	CASSLGGRARNEQFF
-	-	TRBV6-5	14	TRBJ2-4	TGTGCCAGCAGTTACCGGAGAGTTGGAAACATTCAGTACTTC	CASSYRRVGNIQYF
-	-	TRBV2	14	TRBJ1-4	TGTGCCAGCAGTTTTAACACAGTTAATGAAAAACTGTTTTTT	CASSFNTVNEKLFF
TRBD2	-	TRBV11-2	15	TRBJ2-5	TGTGCCAGCAGCTTATTTAGACTAGCGGAAGAGACCCAGTACTTC	CASSLFRLAEETQYF
TRBD2	-	TRBV9	15	TRBJ2-7	TGTGCCAGCAGCGTTGCGGGGGGATCAGGTTACGAGCAGTACTTC	CASSVAGGSGYEQYF
TRBD2	-	TRBV7-2	14	TRBJ2-7	TGTGCCAGCAGCTACCCTAGCGGGAACCGCGAGCAGTACTTC	CASSYPSGNREQYF
-	-	TRBV7-6	13	TRBJ2-5	TGTGCCAGCAGCCCCATCTTGAGAGAGACCCAGTACTTC	CASSPILRETQYF
-	-	TRBV19	16	TRBJ1-1	TGTGCCAGTAGTATACGACAAGCCGGGGGGAACATTGAAGCTTTCTTT	CASSIRQAGGNIEAFF
TRBD2	-	TRBV6-4	18	TRBJ2-1	TGTGCCAGCAGAAAGGGGGGAGGTGAAGCGGGAGCCTACAATGAGCAGTTCTTC	CASRKGGGEAGAYNEQFF
-	-	TRBV28	14	TRBJ2-4	TGTGCCAGCCTTGACCTAGCGGCCAAAAACATTCAGTACTTC	CASLDLAAKNIQYF
-	-	TRBV21-1	14	TRBJ2-3	TGTGCCAGCAGCGTCCCCACAAGCACAGATACGCAGTATTTT	CASSVPTSTDTQYF
TRBD2	-	TRBV18	16	TRBJ2-1	TGTGCCAGCTCACCTACGGGACTAGCGCTGACCAATGAGCAGTTCTTC	CASSPTGLALTNEQFF
-	-	TRBV19	13	TRBJ2-1	TGTGCCAGTAGTACAACAGGGAAGAATGAGCAGTTCTTC	CASSTTGKNEQFF
-	-	TRBV27	17	TRBJ2-5	TGTGCCAGCAGGAACAGGTTCTCTCTGATTGTGGGAGAGACCCAGTACTTC	CASRNRFSLIVGETQYF
TRBD1	-	TRBV4-1	15	TRBJ2-1	TGCGCCAGCAGCCAAGCACTGGACAGGGTCAATGAGCAGTTCTTC	CASSQALDRVNEQFF
TRBD2	-	TRBV5-4	13	TRBJ2-3	TGTGCTTACGGGCGGGAGGCAACAGATACGCAGTATTTT	CAYGREATDTQYF
-	-	TRBV25-1	16	TRBJ2-1	TGTGCCAGCAGTGCACCAACGGGGGAGAATTACAATGAGCAGTTCTTC	CASSAPTGENYNEQFF
-	-	TRBV28	13	TRBJ1-1	TGTGCCAGCAGTTTAGTGGGGGCCACTGAAGCTTTCTTT	CASSLVGATEAFF
TRBD2	-	TRBV2	15	TRBJ2-1	TGTGCCAGCAGACAGCTAGCGGGAAGTGCAAATGAGCAGTTCTTC	CASRQLAGSANEQFF
-	-	TRBV11-3	15	TRBJ2-2	TGTGCCAGCAGCCGGTCGGGCAGGGGTACCGGGGAGCTGTTTTTT	CASSRSGRGTGELFF
-	-	TRBV4-1	14	TRBJ2-1	TGCGCCAGCAGCCAAGCTGGGCTAGCCAATGAGCAGTTCTTC	CASSQAGLANEQFF
-	-	TRBV14	19	TRBJ2-1	TGTGCCAGCAGCCAAAACCTGGACAGAACGACGCCTCAACACAATGAGCAGTTCTTC	CASSQNLDRTTPQHNEQFF
TRBD1	-	TRBV5-5	14	TRBJ1-2	TGTGCCAGCAGCGTAACAGGGGGCAGGCGTGGCTACACCTTC	CASSVTGGRRGYTF
-	-	TRBV5-4	13	TRBJ2-7	TGTGCCAGCAGCTTGGACATTCCCGACGAGCAGTACTTC	CASSLDIPDEQYF
TRBD2	once	TRBV5-6	15	TRBJ2-1	TGTGCCAGCAGCTTGTCCGGGACTAGTTACAATGAGCAGTTCTTC	CASSLSGTSYNEQFF
TRBD1	-	TRBV27	14	TRBJ1-5	TGTGCCAGCAGTCTGACAGGGGGGAATCAGCCCCAGCATTTT	CASSLTGGNQPQHF
-	-	TRBV5-8	14	TRBJ1-2	TGTGCCAGCAGTAGGCGGCTATCTGGCTATGGCTACACCTTC	CASSRRLSGYGYTF
-	-	TRBV14	17	TRBJ1-2	TGTGCCAGCAGCCAAGCTTACAGTACTAAGGGAGCCTATGGCTACACCTTC	CASSQAYSTKGAYGYTF
TRBD2	-	TRBV5-5	15	TRBJ2-7	TGTGCCAGCAGCGGGGGACTAGCGGGAGACTACGAGCAGTACTTC	CASSGGLAGDYEQYF
TRBD1	-	TRBV7-3	17	TRBJ2-1	TGTGCCAGCAGCTTAGGGCCAGGGGGCTCTACCTACAATGAGCAGTTCTTC	CASSLGPGGSTYNEQFF
-	-	TRBV5-1	15	TRBJ1-1	TGCGCCAGCAAACAGGCAGGGACACCGAACACTGAAGCTTTCTTT	CASKQAGTPNTEAFF
TRBD2	-	TRBV7-3	15	TRBJ2-3	TGTGCCAGCAGCTCAAGCGGGAATAGGGGAGATACGCAGTATTTT	CASSSSGNRGDTQYF
-	-	TRBV27	15	TRBJ2-7	TGTGCCAGCAGTTCGCGAGCAGCGGCCACCTACGAGCAGTACTTC	CASSSRAAATYEQYF
-	-	TRBV18	15	TRBJ1-4	TGTGCCAGCTCACTCACACAGGGTTTAAATGAAAAACTGTTTTTT	CASSLTQGLNEKLFF
-	-	TRBV9	12	TRBJ1-2	TGTGCCAGCGGGGGGGGCGGCTATGGCTACACCTTC	CASGGGGYGYTF
TRBD1	-	TRBV28	17	TRBJ1-2	TGTGCCATCGCGGACAGGGGGCCGGCCCCGATAAACTATGGCTACACCTTC	CAIADRGPAPINYGYTF
TRBD2	-	TRBV27	15	TRBJ2-1	TGTGCCAGCAGTTTTAGCGGGAGCTCCTACAATGAGCAGTTCTTC	CASSFSGSSYNEQFF
-	once	TRBV28	14	TRBJ2-2	TGTGCCAGCAGCTCCCGTAGCGAGCCCGGGGAGCTGTTTTTT	CASSSRSEPGELFF
-	once	TRBV4-1	13	TRBJ2-1	TGCGCCAGCAGCCTACGGGTGGGACACGGGCAGTTCTTC	CASSLRVGHGQFF
-	-	TRBV4-3	15	TRBJ1-2	TGCGCCAGCAGCCAAGAGGGTACGGGGAACTATGGCTACACCTTC	CASSQEGTGNYGYTF
TRBD1	-	TRBV5-6	15	TRBJ1-6	TGTGCCAGCAGCTTGGCCGGGACAGGGGGTGACGCGCTCCACTTT	CASSLAGTGGDALHF
TRBD1	-	TRBV30	14	TRBJ1-5	TGTGCCTGGGGGGGGACAGGGGGCAATCAGCCCCAGCATTTT	CAWGGTGGNQPQHF
TRBD1	-	TRBV7-9	13	TRBJ2-7	TGTGCCAGCAGTACAGGGGCCTCCTACGAGCAGTACTTC	CASSTGASYEQYF
TRBD1	-	TRBV7-2	15	TRBJ2-3	TGTGCCAGCAGCGTAGACAGGGCTAGCACAGATACGCAGTATTTT	CASSVDRASTDTQYF
TRBD1	-	TRBV29-1	16	TRBJ1-2	TGCAGCGTTGATACCGGGACAGGGATTCTAAACTATGGCTACACCTTC	CSVDTGTGILNYGYTF
-	-	TRBV28	16	TRBJ1-4	TGTGCCAGCAGTTTATCCGGGGTTGCAACTAATGAAAAACTGTTTTTT	CASSLSGVATNEKLFF
TRBD1	few	TRBV19	13	TRBJ1-1	TGTGCCAGTACCGACAGGGGGCGCGTTGAAGCTTTCTTT	CASTDRGRVEAFF
-	-	TRBV6-1	15	TRBJ2-1	TGTGCCAGCAGTGAAGTGGGGGGGCTTGGCAATGAGCAGTTCTTC	CASSEVGGLGNEQFF
TRBD2	-	TRBV6-5	15	TRBJ2-3	TGTGCCAGCAGTTACAGCGGGACTAGCAAAGATACGCAGTATTTT	CASSYSGTSKDTQYF
-	-	TRBV4-3	16	TRBJ2-1	TGCGCCAGCAGCCCCCACCTCGGGGGCTCCTACAATGAGCAGTTCTTC	CASSPHLGGSYNEQFF